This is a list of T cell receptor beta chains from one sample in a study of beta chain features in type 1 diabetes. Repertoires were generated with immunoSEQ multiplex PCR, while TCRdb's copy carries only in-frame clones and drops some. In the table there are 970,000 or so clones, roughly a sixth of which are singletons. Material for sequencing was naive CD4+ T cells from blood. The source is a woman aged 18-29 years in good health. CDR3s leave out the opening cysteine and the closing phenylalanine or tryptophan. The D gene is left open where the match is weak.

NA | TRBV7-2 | ASSYNPGPGELF
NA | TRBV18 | ASSPVGGSSGANVLT
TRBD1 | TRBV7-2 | ASSLLGTGVYEQY
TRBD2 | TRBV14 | ASSQVSGTYNEQF
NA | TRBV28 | ASCSFSTTYNEQF
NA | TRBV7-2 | ASSAEVSGNTIY
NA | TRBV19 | ASSRKRRAGNEQF
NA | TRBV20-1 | SPSGNYGYT
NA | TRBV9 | ASSVAVYGETDTQY
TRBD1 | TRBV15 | ATSSPPGQAAPSGANVLT
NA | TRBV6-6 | ASSASDYEQY
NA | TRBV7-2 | ASSLGGVRETQY
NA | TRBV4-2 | ASSQYISRGTTGELF
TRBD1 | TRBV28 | ASSRQGGEGYT
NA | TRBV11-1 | ASSAGRAVSYEQY
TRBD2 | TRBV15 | ATSRGGQGGANVLT
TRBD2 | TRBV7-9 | ASSLDLLAGYSYEQY
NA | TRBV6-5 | ASTRTKDSNQPQH
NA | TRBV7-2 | ASTYSGSYEQY
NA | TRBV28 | ASRDLQGANTEAF
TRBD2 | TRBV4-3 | ASSPTFSGGETQY
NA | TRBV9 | ASSPQGSWDEKLF
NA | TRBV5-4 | ASSLVLGGGETQY
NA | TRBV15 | ATSKGTGTSYQETQY
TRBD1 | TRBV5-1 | ASSNGQGSTDTQY
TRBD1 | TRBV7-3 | ASSPSTGLEQY
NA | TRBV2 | ASSESGNYGYT
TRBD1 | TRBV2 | ASRKNTGTGGAGNTIY
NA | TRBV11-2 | ASSLTYEQY
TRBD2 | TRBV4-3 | ASSQYLAGGSYEQY
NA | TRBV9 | ASSVAWGGEQF
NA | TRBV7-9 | ASSLDDRPVSGANVLT
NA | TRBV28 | ASSPGHNTEAF
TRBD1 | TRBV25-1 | ASSEGTGSQETQY
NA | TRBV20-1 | SAREGTEAF
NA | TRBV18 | ASSPIGPGGHGYT
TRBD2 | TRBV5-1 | ASSLTGGSYNEQF
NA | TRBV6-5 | ATRRNTEAF
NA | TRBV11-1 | ASSLDFGETQY
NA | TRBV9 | ASSGAGSFRNTIY
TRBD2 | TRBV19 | ASSGTSGSHLGETQY
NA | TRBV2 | ASRQPSGANVLT
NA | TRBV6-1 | ASSDAGGYGYT
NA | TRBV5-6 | ASSLYWGRWNTEAF
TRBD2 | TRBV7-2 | ASSWQTSEPWEQF
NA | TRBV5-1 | ASSLENRGETQY